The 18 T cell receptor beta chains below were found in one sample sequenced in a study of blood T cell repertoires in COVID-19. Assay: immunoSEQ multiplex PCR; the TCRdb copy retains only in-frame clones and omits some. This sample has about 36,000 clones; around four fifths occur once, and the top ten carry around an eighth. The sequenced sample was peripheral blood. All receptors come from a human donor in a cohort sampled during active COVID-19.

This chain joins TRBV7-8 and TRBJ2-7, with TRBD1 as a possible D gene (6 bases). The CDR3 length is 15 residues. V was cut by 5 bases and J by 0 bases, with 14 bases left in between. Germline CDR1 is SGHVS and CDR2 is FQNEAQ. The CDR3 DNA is TGTGCCAGCAGCGCCAGGGGTCGGAGCTCCTACGAGCAGTACTTC. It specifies CASSARGRSSYEQYF. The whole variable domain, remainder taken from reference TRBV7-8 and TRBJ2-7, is GAGVSQSPRYKVAKRGQDVALRCDPISGHVSLFWYQQALGQGPEFLTYFQNEAQLDKSGLPSDRFFAERPEGSVSTLKIQRTQQEDSAVYLCASSARGRSSYEQYFGPGTRLTVT.

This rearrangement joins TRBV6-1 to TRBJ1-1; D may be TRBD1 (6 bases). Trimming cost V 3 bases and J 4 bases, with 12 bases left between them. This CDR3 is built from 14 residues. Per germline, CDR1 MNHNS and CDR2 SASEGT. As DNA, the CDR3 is TGTGCCAGCAGTGAGCTCAGGACAGCCACTGAAGCTTTCTTT. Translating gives CASSELRTATEAFF.

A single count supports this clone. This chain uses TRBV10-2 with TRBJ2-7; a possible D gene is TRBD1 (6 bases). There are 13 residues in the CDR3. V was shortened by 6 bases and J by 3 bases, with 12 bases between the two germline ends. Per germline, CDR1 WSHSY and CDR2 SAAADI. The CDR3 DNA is TGCGCCAGCAGGAGGAAAGGGGGCTACGAGCAGTACTTC. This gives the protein CASRRKGGYEQYF.

In DNA, the CDR3 is TGTGCCAGCAGCCCCCACGACAGACCAGCCAAAAACATTCAGTACTTC. Translating gives CASSPHDRPAKNIQYF. The chain combines TRBV14 with TRBJ2-4; a weak D match, TRBD1 (5 bases). The V gene's germline CDR1 is SGHDN and CDR2 FVKESK. The V gene lost 4 bases and the J gene lost 0 bases, with 13 bases spanning the gap. CDR3 size: 16 residues.

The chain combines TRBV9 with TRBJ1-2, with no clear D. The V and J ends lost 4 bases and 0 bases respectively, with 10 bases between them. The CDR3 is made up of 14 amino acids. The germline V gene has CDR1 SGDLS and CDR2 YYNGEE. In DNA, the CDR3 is TGTGCCAGCAGCCCCACCCGCGCTAACTATGGCTACACCTTC. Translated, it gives CASSPTRANYGYTF.

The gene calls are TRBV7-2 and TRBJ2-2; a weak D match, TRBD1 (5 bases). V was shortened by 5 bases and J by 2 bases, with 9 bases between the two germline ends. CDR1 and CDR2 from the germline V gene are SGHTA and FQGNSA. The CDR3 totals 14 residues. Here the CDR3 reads CASSGQFNTGELFF. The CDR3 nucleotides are TGTGCCAGCAGCGGACAATTCAACACCGGGGAGCTGTTTTTT.

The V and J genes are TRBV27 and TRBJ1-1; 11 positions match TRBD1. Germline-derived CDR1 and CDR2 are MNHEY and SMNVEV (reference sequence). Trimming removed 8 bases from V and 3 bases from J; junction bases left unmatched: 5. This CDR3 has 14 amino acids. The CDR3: CASRTGGAYTEAFF. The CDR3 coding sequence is TGTGCCAGCCGGACAGGGGGCGCGTACACTGAAGCTTTCTTT.

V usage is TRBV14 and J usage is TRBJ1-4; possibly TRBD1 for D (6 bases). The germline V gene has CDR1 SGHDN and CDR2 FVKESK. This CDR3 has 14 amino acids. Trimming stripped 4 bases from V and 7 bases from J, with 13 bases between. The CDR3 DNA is TGTGCCAGCAGCCCACCGGGACAAGGTGAAAAACTGTTTTTT. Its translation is CASSPPGQGEKLFF.

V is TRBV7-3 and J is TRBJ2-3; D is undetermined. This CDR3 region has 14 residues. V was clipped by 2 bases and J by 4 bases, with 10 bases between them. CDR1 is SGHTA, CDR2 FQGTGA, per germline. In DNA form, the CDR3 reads TGTGCCAGCAGCTTACGGGTAGCCCCAGATACGCAGTATTTT. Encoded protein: CASSLRVAPDTQYF.

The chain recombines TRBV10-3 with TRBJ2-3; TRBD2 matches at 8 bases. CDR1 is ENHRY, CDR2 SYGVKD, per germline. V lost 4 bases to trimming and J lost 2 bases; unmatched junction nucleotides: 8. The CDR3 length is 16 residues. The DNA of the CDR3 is TGTGCCATCAGTGGGAGGGGTAGCGGGGCCACAGATACGCAGTATTTT. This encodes CAISGRGSGATDTQYF.

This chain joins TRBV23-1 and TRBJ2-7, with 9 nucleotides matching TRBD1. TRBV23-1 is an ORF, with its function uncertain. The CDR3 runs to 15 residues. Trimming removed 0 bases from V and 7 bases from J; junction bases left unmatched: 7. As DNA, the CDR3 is TGCGCCAGCAGTCAATCTCAGGACAGGGGTGGGGAGCAGTACTTC. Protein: CASSQSQDRGGEQYF.

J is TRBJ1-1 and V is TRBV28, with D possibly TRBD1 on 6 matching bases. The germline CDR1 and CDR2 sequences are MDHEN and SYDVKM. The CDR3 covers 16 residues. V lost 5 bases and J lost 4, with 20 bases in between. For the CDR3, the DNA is TGTGCCAGCAGTACCCCGGGAGGGGGTGTAGGCACTGAAGCTTTCTTT. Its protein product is CASSTPGGGVGTEAFF.

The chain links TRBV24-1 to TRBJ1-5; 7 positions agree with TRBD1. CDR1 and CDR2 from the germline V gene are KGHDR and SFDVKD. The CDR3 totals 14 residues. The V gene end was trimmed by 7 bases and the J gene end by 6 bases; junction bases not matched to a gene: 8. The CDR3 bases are TGTGCCACCAGGGATACGACAGGGCTTCAGCCCCAGCATTTT. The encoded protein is CATRDTTGLQPQHF.

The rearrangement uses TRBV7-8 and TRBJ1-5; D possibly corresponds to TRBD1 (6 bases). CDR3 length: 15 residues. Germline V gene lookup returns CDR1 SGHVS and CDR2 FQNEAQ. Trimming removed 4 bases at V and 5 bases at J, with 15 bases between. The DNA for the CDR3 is TGTGCCAGCAGCTCGAGGGGGGGGGTGGATCAGCCCCAGCATTTT. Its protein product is CASSSRGGVDQPQHF.

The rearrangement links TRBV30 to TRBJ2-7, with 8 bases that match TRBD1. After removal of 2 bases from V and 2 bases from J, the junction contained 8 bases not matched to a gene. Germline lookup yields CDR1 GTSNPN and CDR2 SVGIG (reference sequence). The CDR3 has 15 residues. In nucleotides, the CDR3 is TGTGCCTGGAGTCCCTACCGGGGACAGGCCTACGAGCAGTACTTC. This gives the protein CAWSPYRGQAYEQYF.

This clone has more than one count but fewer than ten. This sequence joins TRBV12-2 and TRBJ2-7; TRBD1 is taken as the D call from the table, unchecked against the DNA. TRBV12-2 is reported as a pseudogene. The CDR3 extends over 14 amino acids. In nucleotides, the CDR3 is TGTGCAAGGGGGTGGACAGACCAGTCCTACGAGCAGTACTTC. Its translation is CARGWTDQSYEQYF.

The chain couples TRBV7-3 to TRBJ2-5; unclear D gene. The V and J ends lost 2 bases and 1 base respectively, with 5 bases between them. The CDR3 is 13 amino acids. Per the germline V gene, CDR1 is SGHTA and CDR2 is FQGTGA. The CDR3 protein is CASSLEFQETQYF. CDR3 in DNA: TGTGCCAGCAGCTTAGAGTTCCAAGAGACCCAGTACTTC.

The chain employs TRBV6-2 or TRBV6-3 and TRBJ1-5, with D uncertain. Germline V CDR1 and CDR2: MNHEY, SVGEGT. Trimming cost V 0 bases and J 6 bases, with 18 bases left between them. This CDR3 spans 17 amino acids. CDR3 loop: CASSYSTGRSGSQPQHF. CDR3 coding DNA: TGTGCCAGCAGTTACTCGACTGGGAGGAGTGGCAGTCAGCCCCAGCATTTT.